This TCR beta chain was sequenced for a study of response to subunit inactivated influenza vaccine. TCRdb re-called the RT-PCR reads with MiXCR, one entry per CDR3 protein. The sample consists of 400,000 to 650,000 distinct CDR3 sequences, around 7.7% of them appearing once. The germline V gene has CDR1 SGHDT and CDR2 YYEEEE. There are 13 residues in the CDR3. The germline V and J ends were trimmed by 4 bases and 5 bases, with 12 bases remaining between them. Findings and caveats of the study: The study's authors posited that every seasonal influenza vaccination enlists few new T cells.

This clonotype was seen a handful of times. As yet, its antigen is unknown. This specimen was PBMCs from blood, taken 23 to 25 months after vaccination. This receptor was identified in a man in his fifties or sixties who received an inactivated influenza vaccine. V is TRBV5-6 and J is TRBJ2-5, with a possible D match to TRBD2 (7 bases). The CDR3 is CASSRGARETQYF. The CDR3 DNA reads as TGTGCCAGCAGCCGGGGGGCTCGGGAGACCCAGTACTTC.